This T cell receptor (beta chain) was obtained from a study of T-cell memory formation after mild COVID-19. This clonotype came up a few times. The antigen is undetermined. TCRdb ran MiXCR on the 5' RACE reads and lists one entry per CDR3 protein. The table lists roughly 500,000 distinct CDR3 sequences, just over 20% of them singletons. The CDR3 contains 14 residues. With 8 bases removed from V and 5 bases from J, the gap between germline ends came to 18 bases. Germline CDR1 and CDR2: SEHNR and FQNEAQ (reference sequence). Findings of the study overall: Among clones peaking at day 37 in the second wave, SARS-CoV-2 specificity remained unconfirmed. Shrinking CD4+ clones were chiefly CM and EM; CD8+ ones were chiefly EMRA.

The V gene is TRBV7-9, the J gene TRBJ2-5; weak D call: TRBD2 (5 bases). The receptor comes from an adult woman who had mild COVID-19 (a few samples of this study predate the infection). Cell type and time point are not known. Sequenced input: PBMCs or a T cell subset sorted from them (not recorded which). This CDR3 reads CASVSTPGKETQYF. The CDR3 DNA sequence: TGTGCCAGCGTTTCGACGCCGGGGAAGGAGACCCAGTACTTC.